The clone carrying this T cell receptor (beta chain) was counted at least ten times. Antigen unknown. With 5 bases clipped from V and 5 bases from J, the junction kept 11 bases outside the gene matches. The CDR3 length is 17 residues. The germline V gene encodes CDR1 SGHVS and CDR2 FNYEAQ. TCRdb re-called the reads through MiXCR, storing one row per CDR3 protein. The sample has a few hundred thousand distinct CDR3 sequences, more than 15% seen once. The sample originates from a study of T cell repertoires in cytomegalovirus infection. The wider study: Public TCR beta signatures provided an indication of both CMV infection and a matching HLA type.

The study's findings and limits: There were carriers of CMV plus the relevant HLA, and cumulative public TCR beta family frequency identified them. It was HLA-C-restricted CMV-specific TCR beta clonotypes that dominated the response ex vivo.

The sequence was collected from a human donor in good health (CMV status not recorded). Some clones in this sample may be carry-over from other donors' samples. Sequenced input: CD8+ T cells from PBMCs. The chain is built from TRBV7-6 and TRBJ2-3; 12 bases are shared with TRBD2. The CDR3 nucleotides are TGTGCCAGCAGCCCCCGGCTAGCGGGGGGGCGGAAAGATACGCAGTATTTT. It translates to CASSPRLAGGRKDTQYF.